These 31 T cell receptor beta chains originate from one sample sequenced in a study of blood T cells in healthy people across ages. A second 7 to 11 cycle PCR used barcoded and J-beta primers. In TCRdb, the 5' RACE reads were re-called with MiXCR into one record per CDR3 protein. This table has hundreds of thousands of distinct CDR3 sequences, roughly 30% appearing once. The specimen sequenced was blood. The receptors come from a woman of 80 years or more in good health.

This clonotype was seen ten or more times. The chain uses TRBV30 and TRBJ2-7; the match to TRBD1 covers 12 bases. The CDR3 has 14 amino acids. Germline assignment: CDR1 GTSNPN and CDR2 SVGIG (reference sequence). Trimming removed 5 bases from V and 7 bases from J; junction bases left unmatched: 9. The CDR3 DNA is TGTGCCTGGCGCCGGGACAGGGGGCAAATTGAGCAGTACTTC. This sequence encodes CAWRRDRGQIEQYF.

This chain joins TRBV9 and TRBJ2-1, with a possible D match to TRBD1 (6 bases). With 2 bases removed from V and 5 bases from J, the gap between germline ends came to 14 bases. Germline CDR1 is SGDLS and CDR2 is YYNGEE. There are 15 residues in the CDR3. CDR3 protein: CASSVSGTYNNEQFF. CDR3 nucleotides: TGTGCCAGCAGCGTCTCCGGGACATACAACAATGAGCAGTTCTTC.

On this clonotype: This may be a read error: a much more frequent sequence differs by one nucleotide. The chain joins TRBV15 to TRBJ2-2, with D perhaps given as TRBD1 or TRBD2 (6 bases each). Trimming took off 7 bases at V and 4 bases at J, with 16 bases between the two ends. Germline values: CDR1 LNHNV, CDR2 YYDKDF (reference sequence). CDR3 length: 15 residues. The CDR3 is CATNREVGRTGELFF. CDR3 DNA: TGTGCCACCAACAGGGAGGTGGGGCGCACCGGGGAGCTGTTTTTT.

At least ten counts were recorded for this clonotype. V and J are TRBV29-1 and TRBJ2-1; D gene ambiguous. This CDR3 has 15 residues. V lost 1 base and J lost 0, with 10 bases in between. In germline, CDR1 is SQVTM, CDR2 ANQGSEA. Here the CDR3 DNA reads TGCAGCGTTGAAGCCCTTTTAAGCTCCTACAATGAGCAGTTCTTC. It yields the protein CSVEALLSSYNEQFF.

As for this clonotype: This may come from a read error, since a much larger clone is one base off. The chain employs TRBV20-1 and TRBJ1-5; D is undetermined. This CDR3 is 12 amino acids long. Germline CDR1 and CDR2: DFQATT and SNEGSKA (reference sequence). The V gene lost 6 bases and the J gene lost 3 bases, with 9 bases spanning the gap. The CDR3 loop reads CSAPQDNQPQHF. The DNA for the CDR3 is TGCAGTGCGCCCCAGGACAATCAGCCCCAGCATTTT.

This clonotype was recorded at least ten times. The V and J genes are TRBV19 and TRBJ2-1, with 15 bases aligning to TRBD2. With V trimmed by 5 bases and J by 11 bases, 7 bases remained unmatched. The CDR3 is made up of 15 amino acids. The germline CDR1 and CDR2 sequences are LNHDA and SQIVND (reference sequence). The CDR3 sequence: CASSFQGTSGGKQFF. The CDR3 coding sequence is TGTGCCAGTAGTTTCCAAGGGACTAGCGGGGGGAAGCAGTTCTTC.

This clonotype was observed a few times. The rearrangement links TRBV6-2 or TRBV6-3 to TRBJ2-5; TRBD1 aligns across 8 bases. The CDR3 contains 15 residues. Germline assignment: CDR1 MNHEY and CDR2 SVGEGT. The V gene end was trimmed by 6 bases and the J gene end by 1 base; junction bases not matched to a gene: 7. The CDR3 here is CASRPQTGAQETQYF. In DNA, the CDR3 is TGTGCCAGCAGGCCCCAGACAGGGGCCCAAGAGACCCAGTACTTC.

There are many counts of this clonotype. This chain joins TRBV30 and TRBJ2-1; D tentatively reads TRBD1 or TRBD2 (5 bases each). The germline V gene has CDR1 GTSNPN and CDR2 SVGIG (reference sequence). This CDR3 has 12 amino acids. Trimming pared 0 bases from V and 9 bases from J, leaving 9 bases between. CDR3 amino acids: CAWSVNGAEQFF. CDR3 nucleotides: TGTGCCTGGAGTGTAAACGGGGCTGAGCAGTTCTTC.

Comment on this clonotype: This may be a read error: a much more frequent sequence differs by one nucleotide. CDR3 sequence reads: CASSPGQRNYNEQYF. In DNA form, the CDR3 reads TGTGCCAGCAGCCCGGGACAGAGAAACTACAATGAGCAGTACTTC. The chain uses TRBV14 and TRBJ2-4, with TRBD1 matching 7 bases. Germline CDR1 and CDR2: SGHDN and FVKESK. The CDR3 spans 15 residues. V dropped 4 bases and J dropped 13; count of bases not matched to a gene: 16.

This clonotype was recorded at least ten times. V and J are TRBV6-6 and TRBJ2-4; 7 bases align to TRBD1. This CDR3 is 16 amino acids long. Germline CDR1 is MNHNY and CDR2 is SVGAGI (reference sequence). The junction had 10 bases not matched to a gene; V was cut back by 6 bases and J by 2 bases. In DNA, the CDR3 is TGTGCCAGCAGCCGACGACAGGGCGCCTCCAAAAACATTCAGTACTTC. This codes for CASSRRQGASKNIQYF.

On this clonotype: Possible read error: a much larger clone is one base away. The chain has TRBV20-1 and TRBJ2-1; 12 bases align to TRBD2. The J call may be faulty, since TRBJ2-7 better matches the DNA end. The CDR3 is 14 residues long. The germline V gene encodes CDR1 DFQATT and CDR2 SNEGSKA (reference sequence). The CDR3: CSVTGTSGYNEQYF. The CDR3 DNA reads TGCAGTGTAACCGGGACTAGCGGGTACAATGAGCAGTACTTC.

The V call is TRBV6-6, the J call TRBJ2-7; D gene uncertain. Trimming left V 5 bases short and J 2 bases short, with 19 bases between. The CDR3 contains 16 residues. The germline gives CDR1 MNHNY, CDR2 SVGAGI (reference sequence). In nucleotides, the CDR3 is TGTGCCAGCAGTCTGGGTGCGGCCAGAAGCCCCTACGAGCAGTACTTC. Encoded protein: CASSLGAARSPYEQYF.

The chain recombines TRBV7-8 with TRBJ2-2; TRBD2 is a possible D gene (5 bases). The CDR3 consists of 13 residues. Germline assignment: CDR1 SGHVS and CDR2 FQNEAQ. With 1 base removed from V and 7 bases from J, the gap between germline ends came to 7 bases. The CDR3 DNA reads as TGTGCCAGCAGCTTAGTAACTAGCGGGGAGCTGTTTTTT. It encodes CASSLVTSGELFF.

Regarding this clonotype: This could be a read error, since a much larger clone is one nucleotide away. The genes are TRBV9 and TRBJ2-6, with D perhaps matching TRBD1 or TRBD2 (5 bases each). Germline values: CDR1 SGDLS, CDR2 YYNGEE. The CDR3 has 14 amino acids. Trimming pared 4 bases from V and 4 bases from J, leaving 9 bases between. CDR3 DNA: TGTGCCAGCAGCTGCCGGGACGGGGCCAACGTCCTGACTTTC. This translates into CASSCRDGANVLTF.

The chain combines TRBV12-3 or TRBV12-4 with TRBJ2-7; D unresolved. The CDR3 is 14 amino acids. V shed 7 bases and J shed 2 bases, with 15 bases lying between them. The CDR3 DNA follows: TGTGCCAGCACCAACCACGGATCGACCTACGAGCAGTACTTC. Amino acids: CASTNHGSTYEQYF.

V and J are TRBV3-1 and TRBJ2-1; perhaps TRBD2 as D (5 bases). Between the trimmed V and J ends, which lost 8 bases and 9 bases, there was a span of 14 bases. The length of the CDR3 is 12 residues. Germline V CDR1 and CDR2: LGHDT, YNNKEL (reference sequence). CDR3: CASQVMGSEQFF. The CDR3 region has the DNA TGTGCCAGCCAGGTAATGGGGAGTGAGCAGTTCTTC.

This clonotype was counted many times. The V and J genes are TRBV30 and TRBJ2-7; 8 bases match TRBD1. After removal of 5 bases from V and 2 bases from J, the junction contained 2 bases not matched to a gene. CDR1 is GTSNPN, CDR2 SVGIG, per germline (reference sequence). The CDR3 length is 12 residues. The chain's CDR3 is CAWGTGPYEQYF. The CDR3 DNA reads TGTGCCTGGGGGACAGGCCCCTACGAGCAGTACTTC.

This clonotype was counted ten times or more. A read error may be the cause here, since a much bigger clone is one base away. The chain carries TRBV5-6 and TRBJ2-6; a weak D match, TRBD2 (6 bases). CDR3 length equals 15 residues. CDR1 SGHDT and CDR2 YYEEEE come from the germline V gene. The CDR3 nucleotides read TGTGCCAGCTCCCCGGAGGGCTCTGGGGCCAACGTCCGGACTTTC. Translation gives CASSPEGSGANVRTF. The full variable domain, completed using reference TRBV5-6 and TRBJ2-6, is DAGVTQSPTHLIKTRGQQVTLRCSPKSGHDTVSWYQQALGQGPQFIFQYYEEEERQRGNFPDRFSGHQFPNYSSELNVNALLLGDSALYLCASSPEGSGANVRTFGAGSRLTVL.

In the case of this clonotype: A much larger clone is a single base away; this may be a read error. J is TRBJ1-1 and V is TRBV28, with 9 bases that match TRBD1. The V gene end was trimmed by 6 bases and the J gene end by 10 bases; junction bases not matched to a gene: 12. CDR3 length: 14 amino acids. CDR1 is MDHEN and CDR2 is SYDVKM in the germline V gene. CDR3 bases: TGTGCCAGCAGGCTAGCCGGGACAGGGCGGGGAGCTTTCTTT. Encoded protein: CASRLAGTGRGAFF.

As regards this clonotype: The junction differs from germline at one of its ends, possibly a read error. In DNA form, the CDR3 reads TGCGCCAGCAGCTTGATGGGACCTAATGAAAAACGGTTTTTT. Residues: CASSLMGPNEKRFF. This chain uses TRBV5-1 with TRBJ1-4, with D tentatively TRBD1 (5 bases). Germline CDR1 is SGHRS and CDR2 is YFSETQ. CDR3 length: 14 residues. The full variable domain, with the rest looked up from reference TRBV5-1 and TRBJ1-4, is KAGVTQTPRYLIKTRGQQVTLSCSPISGHRSVSWYQQTPGQGLQFLFEYFSETQRNKGNFPGRFSGRQFSNSRSEMNVSTLELGDSALYLCASSLMGPNEKRFFGSGTQLSVL.

The CDR3 nucleotides read TGCGCCAGCAGCATGACTAGCGGAGAATACGAGCAGTACTTC. Translated, it gives CASSMTSGEYEQYF. The chain carries TRBV5-1 and TRBJ2-7, with TRBD2 matching over 9 bases. After removal of 4 bases from V and 4 bases from J, the junction contained 6 bases not matched to a gene. The V gene's germline CDR1 is SGHRS and CDR2 YFSETQ. This CDR3 has 14 amino acids.

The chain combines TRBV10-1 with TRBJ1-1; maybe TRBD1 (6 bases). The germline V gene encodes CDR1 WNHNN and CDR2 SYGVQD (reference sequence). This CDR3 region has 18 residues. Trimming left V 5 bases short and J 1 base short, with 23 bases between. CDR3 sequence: CASSIVDRKEPSNTEAFF. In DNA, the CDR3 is TGCGCCAGCAGTATCGTCGACAGGAAAGAGCCCTCGAACACTGAAGCTTTCTTT.

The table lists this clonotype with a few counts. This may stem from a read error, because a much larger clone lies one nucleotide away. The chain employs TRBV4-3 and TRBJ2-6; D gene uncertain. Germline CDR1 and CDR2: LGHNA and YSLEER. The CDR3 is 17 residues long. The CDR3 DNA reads TGCGCCAGCAGCCAAGCGCTCGGCAGCACCCGGACCAACGTCCGGACTTTC. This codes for CASSQALGSTRTNVRTF.

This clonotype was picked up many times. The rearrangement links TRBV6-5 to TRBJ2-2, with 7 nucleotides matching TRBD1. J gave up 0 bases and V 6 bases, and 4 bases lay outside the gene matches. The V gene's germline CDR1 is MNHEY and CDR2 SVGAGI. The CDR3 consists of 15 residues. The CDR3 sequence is CASSPGTANTGELFF. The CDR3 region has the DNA TGTGCCAGCAGCCCCGGGACAGCGAACACCGGGGAGCTGTTTTTT.

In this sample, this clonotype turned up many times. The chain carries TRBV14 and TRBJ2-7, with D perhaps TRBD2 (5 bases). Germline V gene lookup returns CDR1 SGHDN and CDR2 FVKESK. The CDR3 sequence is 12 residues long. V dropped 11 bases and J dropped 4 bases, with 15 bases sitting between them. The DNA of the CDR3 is TGTGCCTCCTCCGGGGATAGGTACGAGCAGTACTTC. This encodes CASSGDRYEQYF.

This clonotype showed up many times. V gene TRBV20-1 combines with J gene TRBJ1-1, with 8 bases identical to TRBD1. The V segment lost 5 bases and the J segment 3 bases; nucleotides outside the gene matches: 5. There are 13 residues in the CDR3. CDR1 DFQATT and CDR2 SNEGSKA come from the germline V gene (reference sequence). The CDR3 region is CSARQGAYTEAFF. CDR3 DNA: TGCAGTGCTCGGCAGGGGGCATACACTGAAGCTTTCTTT.

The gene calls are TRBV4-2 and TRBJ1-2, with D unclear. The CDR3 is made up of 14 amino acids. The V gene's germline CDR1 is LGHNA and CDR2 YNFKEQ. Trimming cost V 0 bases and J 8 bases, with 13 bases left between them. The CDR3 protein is CASSQEERLLGYTF. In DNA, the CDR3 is TGTGCCAGCAGCCAAGAGGAAAGGCTTTTGGGCTACACCTTC.

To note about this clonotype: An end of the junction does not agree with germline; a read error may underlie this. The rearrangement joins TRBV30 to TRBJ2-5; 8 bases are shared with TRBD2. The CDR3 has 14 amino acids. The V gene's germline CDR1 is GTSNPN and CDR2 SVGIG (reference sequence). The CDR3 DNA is TGTGCCTGGGGTGTACGGGGGGGGACGGAGACCCAGTACTTC. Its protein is CAWGVRGGTETQYF.

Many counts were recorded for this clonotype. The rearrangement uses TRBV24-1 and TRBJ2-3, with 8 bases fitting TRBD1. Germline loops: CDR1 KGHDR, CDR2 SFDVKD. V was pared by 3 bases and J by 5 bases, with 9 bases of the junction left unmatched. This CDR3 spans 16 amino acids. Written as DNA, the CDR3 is TGTGCCACCAGTGATGGCTCCAGGGGGCTTGGAGATACGCAGTATTTT. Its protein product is CATSDGSRGLGDTQYF.

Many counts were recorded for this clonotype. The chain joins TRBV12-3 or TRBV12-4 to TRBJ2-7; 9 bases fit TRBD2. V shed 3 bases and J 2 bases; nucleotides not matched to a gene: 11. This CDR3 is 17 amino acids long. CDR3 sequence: CASSFPSRGGDTYEQYF. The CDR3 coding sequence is TGTGCCAGCAGTTTCCCCTCCCGCGGGGGGGACACCTACGAGCAGTACTTC.

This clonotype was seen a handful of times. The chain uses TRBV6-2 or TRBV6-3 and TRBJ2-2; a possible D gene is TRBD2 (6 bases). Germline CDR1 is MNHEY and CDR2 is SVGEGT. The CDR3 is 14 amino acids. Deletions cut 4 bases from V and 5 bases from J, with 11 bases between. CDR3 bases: TGTGCCAGCAGTTTCCGCGGGGTGACCGGGGAGCTGTTTTTT. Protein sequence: CASSFRGVTGELFF.